This T cell receptor (beta chain) is from a study of cytomegalovirus exposure and HLA in healthy donors. Findings of the study overall: Reports indicated that the classifier achieved high specificity and sensitivity in diagnosing cytomegalovirus status. The authors enumerated 150 to 200 TCR beta chains as linked to cytomegalovirus. As confirmed in vitro, three CMV-associated chains were specific for CMV antigens.

Assay used: immunoSEQ multiplex PCR; TCRdb lists only in-frame clones, some missing. The profile covers more than 200,000 clones, with less than 90% appearing a single time and 12% taken by the ten largest. With regard to this clone: The target antigen is unknown.

Sequencing used PBMCs. This receptor was identified in a man younger than 35 in good health and CMV-seropositive.

This CDR3 reads CASSRLGGAGELFF. The CDR3 region has the DNA TGTGCCAGCAGTCGGTTAGGCGGTGCCGGGGAGCTGTTTTTT. This chain connects TRBV27 to TRBJ2-2, with D hard to call. The germline V gene encodes CDR1 MNHEY and CDR2 SMNVEV (reference sequence). This CDR3 comprises 14 residues. The V end was cut by 5 bases, the J end by 6 bases, with 13 bases between.